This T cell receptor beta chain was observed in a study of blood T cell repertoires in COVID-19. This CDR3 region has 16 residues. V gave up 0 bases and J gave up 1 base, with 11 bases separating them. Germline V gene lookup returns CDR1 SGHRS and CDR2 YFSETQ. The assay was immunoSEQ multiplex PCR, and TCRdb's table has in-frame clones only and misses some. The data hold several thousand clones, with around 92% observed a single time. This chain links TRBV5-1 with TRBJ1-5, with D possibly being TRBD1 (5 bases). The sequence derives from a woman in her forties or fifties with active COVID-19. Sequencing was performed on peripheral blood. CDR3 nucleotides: TGCGCCAGCAGCTTGGGCGGGGGGTTGAGCAATCAGCCCCAGCATTTT. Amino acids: CASSLGGGLSNQPQHF.